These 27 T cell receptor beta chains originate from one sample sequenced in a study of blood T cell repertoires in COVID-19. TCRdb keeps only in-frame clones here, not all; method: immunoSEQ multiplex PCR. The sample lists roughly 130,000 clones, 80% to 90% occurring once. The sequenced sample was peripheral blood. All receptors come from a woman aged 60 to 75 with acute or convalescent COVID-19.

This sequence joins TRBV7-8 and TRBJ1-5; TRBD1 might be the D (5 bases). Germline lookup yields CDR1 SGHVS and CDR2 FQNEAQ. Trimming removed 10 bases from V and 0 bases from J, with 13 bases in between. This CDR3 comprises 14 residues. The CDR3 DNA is TGTGCCACCTCGGGGGGGAATAGCAATCAGCCCCAGCATTTT. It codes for CATSGGNSNQPQHF.

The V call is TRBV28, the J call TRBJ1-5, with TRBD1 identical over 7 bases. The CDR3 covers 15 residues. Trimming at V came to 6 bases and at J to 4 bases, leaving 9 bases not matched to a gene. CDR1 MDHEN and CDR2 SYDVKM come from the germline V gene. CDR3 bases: TGTGCCAGCAGCAGAACTACGACAGGGAATCAGCCCCAGCATTTT. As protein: CASSRTTTGNQPQHF.

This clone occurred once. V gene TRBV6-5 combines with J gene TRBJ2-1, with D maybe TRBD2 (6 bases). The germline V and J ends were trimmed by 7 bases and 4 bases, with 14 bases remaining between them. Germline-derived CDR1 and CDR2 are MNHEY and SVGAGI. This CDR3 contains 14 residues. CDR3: CASKRGGEYNEQFF. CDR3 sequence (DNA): TGTGCCAGCAAGCGAGGAGGGGAATACAATGAGCAGTTCTTC.

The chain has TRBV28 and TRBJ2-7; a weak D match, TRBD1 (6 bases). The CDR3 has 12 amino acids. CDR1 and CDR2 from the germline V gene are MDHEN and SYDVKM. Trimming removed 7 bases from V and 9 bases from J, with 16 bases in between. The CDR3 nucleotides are TGTGCCAGCACCCAGACGGACAGCAGGCAGTACTTC. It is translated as CASTQTDSRQYF. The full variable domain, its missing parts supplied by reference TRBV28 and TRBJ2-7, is DVKVTQSSRYLVKRTGEKVFLECVQDMDHENMFWYRQDPGLGLRLIYFSYDVKMKEKGDIPEGYSVSREKKERFSLILESASTNQTSMYLCASTQTDSRQYFGPGTRLTVT.

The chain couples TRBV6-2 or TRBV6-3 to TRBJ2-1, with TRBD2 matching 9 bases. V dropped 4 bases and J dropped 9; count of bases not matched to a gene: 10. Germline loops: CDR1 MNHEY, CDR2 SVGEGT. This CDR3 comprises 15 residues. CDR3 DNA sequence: TGTGCCAGCAGTTTTGGCGGAGCGGGAGGTGGTGAGCAGTTCTTC. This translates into CASSFGGAGGGEQFF.

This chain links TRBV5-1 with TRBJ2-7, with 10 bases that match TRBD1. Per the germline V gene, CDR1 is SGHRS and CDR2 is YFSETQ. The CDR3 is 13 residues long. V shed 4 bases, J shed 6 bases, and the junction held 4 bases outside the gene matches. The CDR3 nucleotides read TGCGCCAGCAGCCGGACAGGGGGTGGCGAGCAGTACTTC. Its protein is CASSRTGGGEQYF.

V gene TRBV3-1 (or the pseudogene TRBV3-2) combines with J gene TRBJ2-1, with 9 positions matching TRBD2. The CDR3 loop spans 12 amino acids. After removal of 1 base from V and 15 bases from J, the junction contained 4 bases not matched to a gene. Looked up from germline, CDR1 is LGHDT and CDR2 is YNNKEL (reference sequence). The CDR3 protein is CASSQALAGRFF. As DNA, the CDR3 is TGTGCCAGCAGCCAAGCCCTAGCGGGGCGGTTCTTC.

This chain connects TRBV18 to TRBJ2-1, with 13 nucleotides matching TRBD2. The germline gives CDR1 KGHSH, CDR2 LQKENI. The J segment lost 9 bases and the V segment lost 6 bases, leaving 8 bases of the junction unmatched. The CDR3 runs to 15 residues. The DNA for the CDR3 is TGTGCCAGCTCTCCCGGGACTAGCGGGACGGGTGAGCAGTTCTTC. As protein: CASSPGTSGTGEQFF.

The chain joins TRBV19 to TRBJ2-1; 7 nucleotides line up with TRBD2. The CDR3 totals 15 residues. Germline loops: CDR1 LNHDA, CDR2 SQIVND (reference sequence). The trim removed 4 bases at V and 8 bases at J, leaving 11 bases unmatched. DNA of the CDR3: TGTGCCAGTAGTAAGGGTTTCGGGGAGGGAGATGAGCAGTTCTTC. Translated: CASSKGFGEGDEQFF.

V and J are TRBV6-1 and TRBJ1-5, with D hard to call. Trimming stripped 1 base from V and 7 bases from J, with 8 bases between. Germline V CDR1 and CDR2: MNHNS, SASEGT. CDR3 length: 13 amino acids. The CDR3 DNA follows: TGTGCCAGCAGTGAAGTGGAGGGACAGCCCCAGCATTTT. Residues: CASSEVEGQPQHF.

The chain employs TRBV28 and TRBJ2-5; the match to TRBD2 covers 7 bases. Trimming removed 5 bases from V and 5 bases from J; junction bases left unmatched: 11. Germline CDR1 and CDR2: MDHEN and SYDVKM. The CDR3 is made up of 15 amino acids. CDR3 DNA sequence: TGTGCCAGCAGTCCTCTGGCGGGAGATGAGGAGACCCAGTACTTC. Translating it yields CASSPLAGDEETQYF.

DNA of the CDR3: TGCGCCAGCAGTGAAAGTCCCGGGACACGGTACAATGAGCAGTTCTTC. Translated: CASSESPGTRYNEQFF. The genes are TRBV10-1 and TRBJ2-1, with TRBD1 as a possible D gene (6 bases). Germline CDR1 and CDR2: WNHNN and SYGVQD (reference sequence). This CDR3 has 16 residues. The V gene lost 3 bases and the J gene lost 4 bases, with 16 bases spanning the gap.

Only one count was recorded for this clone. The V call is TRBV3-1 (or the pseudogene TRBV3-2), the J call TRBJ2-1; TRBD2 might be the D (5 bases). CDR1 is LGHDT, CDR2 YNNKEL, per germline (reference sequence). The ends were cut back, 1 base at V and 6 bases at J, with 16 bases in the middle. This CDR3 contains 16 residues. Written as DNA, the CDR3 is TGTGCCAGCAGCCAAGTTTTACTAGTTAATCCCAATGAGCAGTTCTTC. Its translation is CASSQVLLVNPNEQFF.

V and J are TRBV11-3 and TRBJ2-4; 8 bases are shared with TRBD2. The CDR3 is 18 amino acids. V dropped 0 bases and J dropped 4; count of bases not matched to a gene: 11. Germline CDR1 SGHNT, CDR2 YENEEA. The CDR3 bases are TGTGCCAGCAGCTTAGATCCCCCGAGCGGGAGATCAAAAAACATTCAGTACTTC. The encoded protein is CASSLDPPSGRSKNIQYF.

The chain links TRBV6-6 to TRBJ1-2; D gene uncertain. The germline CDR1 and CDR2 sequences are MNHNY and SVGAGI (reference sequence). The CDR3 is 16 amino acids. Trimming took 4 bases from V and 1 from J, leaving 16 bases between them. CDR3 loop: CASSLPAGRGNYGYTF. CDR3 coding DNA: TGTGCCAGCAGTTTACCAGCAGGACGGGGTAACTATGGCTACACCTTC.

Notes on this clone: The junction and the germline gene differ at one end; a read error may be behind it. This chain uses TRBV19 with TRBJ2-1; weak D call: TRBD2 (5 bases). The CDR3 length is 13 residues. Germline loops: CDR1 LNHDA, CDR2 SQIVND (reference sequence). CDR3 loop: CAIRARDSEFWVF. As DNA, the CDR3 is TGTGCCATCCGGGCCCGGGATTCCGAATTTTGGGTCTTC.

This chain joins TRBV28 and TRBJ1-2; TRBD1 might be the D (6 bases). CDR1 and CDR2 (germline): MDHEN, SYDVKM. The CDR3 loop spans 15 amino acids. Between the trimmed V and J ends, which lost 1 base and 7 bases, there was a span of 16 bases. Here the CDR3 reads CASSLSPSQGFGYTF. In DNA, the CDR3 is TGTGCCAGCAGTTTATCCCCCTCACAGGGTTTTGGCTACACCTTC.

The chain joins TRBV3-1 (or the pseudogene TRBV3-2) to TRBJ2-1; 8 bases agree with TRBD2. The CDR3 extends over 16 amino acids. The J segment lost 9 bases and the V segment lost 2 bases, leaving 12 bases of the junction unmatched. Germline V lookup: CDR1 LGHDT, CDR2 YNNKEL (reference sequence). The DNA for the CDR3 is TGTGCCAGCAGCCAATATATCTCTCCGGGAGGGTCTGAGCAGTTCTTC. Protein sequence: CASSQYISPGGSEQFF.

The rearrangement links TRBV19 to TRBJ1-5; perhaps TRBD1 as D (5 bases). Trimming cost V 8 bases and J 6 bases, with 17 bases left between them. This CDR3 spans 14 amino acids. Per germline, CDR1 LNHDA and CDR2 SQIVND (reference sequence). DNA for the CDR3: TGTGCCAGTGAAGTTTTCGGGGGAGGTCAGCCCCAGCATTTT. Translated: CASEVFGGGQPQHF.

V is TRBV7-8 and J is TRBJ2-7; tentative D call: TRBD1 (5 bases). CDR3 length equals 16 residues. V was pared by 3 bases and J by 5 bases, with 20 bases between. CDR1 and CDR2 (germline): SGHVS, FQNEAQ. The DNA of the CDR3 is TGTGCCAGCAGCTTCCATACGACAGCTGTGGGTGACGAGCAGTACTTC. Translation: CASSFHTTAVGDEQYF.

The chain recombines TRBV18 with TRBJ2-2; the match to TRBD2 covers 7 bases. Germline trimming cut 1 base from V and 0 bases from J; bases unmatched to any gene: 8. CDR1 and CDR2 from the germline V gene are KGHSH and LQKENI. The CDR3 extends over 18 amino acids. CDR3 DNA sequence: TGTGCCAGCTCACCACGAAAGGGAGCGGGATCGAACACCGGGGAGCTGTTTTTT. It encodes CASSPRKGAGSNTGELFF.

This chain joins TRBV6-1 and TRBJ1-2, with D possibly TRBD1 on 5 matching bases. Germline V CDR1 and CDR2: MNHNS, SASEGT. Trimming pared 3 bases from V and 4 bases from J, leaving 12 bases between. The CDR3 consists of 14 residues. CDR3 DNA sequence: TGTGCCAGCAGTGAGTTCAGGGTAGTCTATGGCTACACCTTC. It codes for CASSEFRVVYGYTF.

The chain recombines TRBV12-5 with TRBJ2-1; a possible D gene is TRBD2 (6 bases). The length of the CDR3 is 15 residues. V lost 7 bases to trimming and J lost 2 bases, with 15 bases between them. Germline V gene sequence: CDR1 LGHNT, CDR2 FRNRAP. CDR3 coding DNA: TGTGCTAGTGCCCCTGGGACTGGGGCCTACAATGAGCAGTTCTTC. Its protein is CASAPGTGAYNEQFF.

DNA of the CDR3: TGCAGCGTTGACGCGCATGAGCAGTTCTTC. Its translation: CSVDAHEQFF. The chain is built from TRBV29-1 and TRBJ2-1; D is unclear. Trimming took off 3 bases at V and 8 bases at J, with 5 bases between the two ends. Germline loops: CDR1 SQVTM, CDR2 ANQGSEA. The CDR3 extends over 10 amino acids.

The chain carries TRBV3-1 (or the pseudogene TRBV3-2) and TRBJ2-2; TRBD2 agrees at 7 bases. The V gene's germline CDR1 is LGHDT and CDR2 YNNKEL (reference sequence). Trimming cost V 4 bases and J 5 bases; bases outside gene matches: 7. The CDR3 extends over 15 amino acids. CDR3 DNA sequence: TGTGCCAGCAGCCGAGGCGGGAGCAGGACCGGGGAGCTGTTTTTT. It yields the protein CASSRGGSRTGELFF.

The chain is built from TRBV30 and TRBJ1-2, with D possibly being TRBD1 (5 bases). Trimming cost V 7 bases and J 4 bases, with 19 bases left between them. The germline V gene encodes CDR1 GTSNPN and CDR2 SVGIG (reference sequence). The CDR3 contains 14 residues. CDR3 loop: CASHLTGTSYGYTF. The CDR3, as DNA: TGTGCCTCCCACCTCACAGGTACCTCCTATGGCTACACCTTC.

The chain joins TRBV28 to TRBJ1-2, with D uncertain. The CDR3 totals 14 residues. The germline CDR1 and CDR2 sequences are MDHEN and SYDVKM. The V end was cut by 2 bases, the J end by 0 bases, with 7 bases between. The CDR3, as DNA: TGTGCCAGCAGTTTAGAACAGTCTAACTATGGCTACACCTTC. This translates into CASSLEQSNYGYTF.